The rows below give T cell receptor beta chains drawn from one sample of a study of post-analysis software for immune sequencing data. TCRdb passed the PCR reads through MiXCR, listing each CDR3 protein once. The sample lists a few hundred thousand distinct CDR3 sequences, roughly a third seen once, with around 5% in the top ten. The sequencing input was blood. The receptors originated from a girl under 18 with multiple sclerosis. CDR3s leave out the opening cysteine and the closing phenylalanine or tryptophan.

>TRBV28|TRBJ2-1|12
ASRDLASYNEQF
>TRBV7-9|TRBJ1-1|13
ASSPPDGLYTEAF
>TRBV20-1|TRBJ2-7|11
SASKADYYEQY
>TRBV7-2|TRBJ1-5|12
ASSPGTGGQPQH
>TRBV10-3|TRBJ2-3|9
AISSTDTQY
>TRBV3-1|TRBJ1-1|11
ASSLGTETEAF
>TRBV6-4|TRBJ1-6|13
ASSQGASSNSPLH
>TRBV7-9|.|13
ASMNSGDVRHEQY
>TRBV5-1|TRBJ2-1|15
ASSWKLAGASYNEQF
>TRBV20-1|TRBJ2-5|12
SASPGGAGETQY
>TRBV20-1|TRBJ2-7|12
SASPAGGGNEQY
>TRBV20-1|TRBJ2-3|12
SARGLAGGDTQY
>TRBV6-2/TRBV6-3|TRBJ2-5|10
ASSDLQETQY
>TRBV7-6|TRBJ2-3|15
ASSARSAGQSTDTQY
>TRBV14|TRBJ1-2|11
ASSQHRGEGYT
>TRBV10-3|TRBJ1-5|11
AIGPGGNQPQH
>TRBV5-5|TRBJ1-2|12
ASSLSGGSNRYT
>TRBV7-6|TRBJ2-7|14
ASSLAYGGATYEQY
>TRBV6-5|TRBJ1-1|12
ASSPRGGKTEAF
>TRBV6-5|TRBJ2-6|13
ASSPSQSGANVLT
>TRBV5-1|TRBJ2-2|11
ASSLRTREELF
>TRBV4-1|TRBJ1-2|13
ASSQDSATKYGYT
>TRBV5-1|TRBJ2-5|14
ASSPFPRLGQETQY
>TRBV6-6|TRBJ2-3|11
ASRPGGADTQY
>TRBV12-3/TRBV12-4|TRBJ1-2|13
ASSPPGQGNYGYT
>TRBV29-1|TRBJ2-1|11
TVYGTSSNEQF
>TRBV6-6|TRBJ1-2|10
ASSYEDRGYT
>TRBV29-1|TRBJ1-1|11
SVEGRGGTEAF
>TRBV12-3/TRBV12-4|TRBJ2-1|10
ASRPSLEEQF
>TRBV19|TRBJ2-5|11
ASSIHSQETQY
>TRBV7-7|TRBJ2-5|13
ASSLAFGGQETQY
>TRBV7-9|TRBJ1-2|12
ASSLEGTGYGYT
>TRBV10-3|TRBJ1-1|13
AIREEDRTGTEAF
>TRBV21-1|TRBJ2-1|18
ASSKPRQGQVRRPYNEQF
>TRBV5-5|TRBJ1-2|13
ASSLGQTQDYGYT
>TRBV11-2|TRBJ2-6|17
ASSAHRLSTFSGANVLT
>TRBV5-1|TRBJ1-2|12
ASSGGQGNYGYT
>TRBV5-1|TRBJ2-1|14
ASSHSSGSMYNEQF
>TRBV5-6|TRBJ2-7|11
ASSLKGYWVPY
>TRBV20-1|TRBJ2-1|10
SARDLSGEQF
>TRBV12-3/TRBV12-4|TRBJ1-2|9
ASSLRGGYT
>TRBV28|TRBJ2-6|14
ASSLDGGSGANVQT
>TRBV18|TRBJ1-6|12
ASSRDRENSPLH
>TRBV25-1|TRBJ2-5|12
ASTQEGFQETQY
>TRBV4-1|TRBJ2-5|15
ASSHPGWRGREETQY
>TRBV20-1|TRBJ2-3|10
SARIEADTQY
>TRBV9|TRBJ1-2|14
ASSVGDLTGAHGYT
>TRBV27|TRBJ2-7|11
ASSLQGTYEQY
>TRBV29-1|TRBJ1-1|11
SARTSLNTEAF
>TRBV10-3|TRBJ2-3|11
AISQDRDDTQY
>TRBV6-6|TRBJ2-7|11
ASVGGQTYGQY